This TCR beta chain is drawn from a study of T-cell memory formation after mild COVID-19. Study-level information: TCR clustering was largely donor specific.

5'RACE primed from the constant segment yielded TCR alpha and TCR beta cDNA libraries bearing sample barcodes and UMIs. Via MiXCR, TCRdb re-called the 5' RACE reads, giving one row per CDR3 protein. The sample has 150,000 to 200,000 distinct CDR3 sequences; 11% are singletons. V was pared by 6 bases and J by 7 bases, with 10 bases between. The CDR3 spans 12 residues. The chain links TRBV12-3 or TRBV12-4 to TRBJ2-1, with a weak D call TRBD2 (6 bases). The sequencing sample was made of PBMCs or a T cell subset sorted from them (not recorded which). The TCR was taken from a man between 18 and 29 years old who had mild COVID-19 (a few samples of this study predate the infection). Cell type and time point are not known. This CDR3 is CASRSGRNEQFF. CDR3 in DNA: TGTGCCAGCAGATCAGGGAGGAATGAGCAGTTCTTC.